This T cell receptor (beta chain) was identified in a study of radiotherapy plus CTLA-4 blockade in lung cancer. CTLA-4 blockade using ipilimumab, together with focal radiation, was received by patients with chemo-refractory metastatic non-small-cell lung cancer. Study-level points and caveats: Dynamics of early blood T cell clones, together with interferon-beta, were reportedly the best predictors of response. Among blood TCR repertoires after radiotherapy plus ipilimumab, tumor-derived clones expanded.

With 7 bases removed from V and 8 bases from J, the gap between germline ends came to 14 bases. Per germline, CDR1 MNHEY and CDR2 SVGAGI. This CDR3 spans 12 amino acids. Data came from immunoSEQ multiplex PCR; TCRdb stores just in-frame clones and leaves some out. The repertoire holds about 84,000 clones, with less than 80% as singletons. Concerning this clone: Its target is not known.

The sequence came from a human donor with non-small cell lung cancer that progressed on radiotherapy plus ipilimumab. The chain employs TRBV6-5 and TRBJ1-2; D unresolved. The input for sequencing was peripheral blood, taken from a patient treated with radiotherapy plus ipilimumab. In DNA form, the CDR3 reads TGTGCCAGCATCTCAGGCCCGGGAGGCTACACCTTC. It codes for CASISGPGGYTF.